The 23 T cell receptor beta chains below were found in one sample sequenced in a study of CD8 T cells in ankylosing spondylitis. Their antigens are not known. TCRdb ran MiXCR on the 5' RACE reads and lists one entry per CDR3 protein. The sample has over 700,000 distinct CDR3 sequences, around 19% seen once; the top ten hold around a fifth. Overall study findings and caveats: A motif of fewer than ten highly homologous TCR beta variants was seen as apparently characteristic of ankylosing spondylitis blood.

Sequenced input: blood, either unsorted or a sorted T cell fraction (not recorded which). Every receptor here comes from a male donor with ankylosing spondylitis.

There are many counts of this clonotype. The V and J genes are TRBV29-1 and TRBJ2-3; D remains ambiguous. V was clipped by 3 bases and J by 5 bases, with 9 bases between them. The CDR3 runs to 12 residues. CDR1 and CDR2 (germline): SQVTM, ANQGSEA. CDR3 sequence reads: CSVDPGVDTQYF. DNA for the CDR3: TGCAGCGTTGATCCTGGGGTAGATACGCAGTATTTT.

This clonotype was recorded a few times. The chain employs TRBV4-1 and TRBJ2-7; D gene uncertain. The CDR3 is made up of 15 amino acids. Germline V gene data show CDR1 as MGHRA and CDR2 as YSYEKL. Trimming took 5 bases from V and 5 from J, leaving 19 bases between them. The CDR3 is CASSSRKVDANEQYF. The CDR3 coding sequence is TGCGCCAGCAGCTCCCGGAAAGTGGACGCAAACGAGCAGTACTTC.

The CDR3 DNA reads as TGTGCCAGCAGCGCCCTAGCGGGGGGGGGCACAGATACGCAGTATTTT. The encoded protein is CASSALAGGGTDTQYF. The chain joins TRBV9 to TRBJ2-3, with TRBD2 matching over 12 bases. The CDR3 is 16 residues long. CDR1 SGDLS and CDR2 YYNGEE come from the germline V gene. With V trimmed by 3 bases and J by 1 base, 3 bases remained unmatched.

CDR3 in amino acids: CASSFGGGRDYEQYF. CDR3 nucleotide sequence: TGTGCCAGCAGTTTCGGGGGGGGACGGGATTACGAGCAGTACTTC. J is TRBJ2-7 and V is TRBV12-3 or TRBV12-4, with TRBD2 matching 8 bases. Trimming cost V 3 bases and J 4 bases; bases outside gene matches: 8. The CDR3 has 15 amino acids.

This clonotype was counted between two and nine times. The V gene is TRBV6-1, the J gene TRBJ2-4, with D tentatively TRBD2 (5 bases). This CDR3 spans 13 amino acids. Trimming stripped 0 bases from V and 14 bases from J, with 14 bases between. In germline, CDR1 is MNHNS, CDR2 SASEGT. CDR3 protein: CASSEARVSRKYF. In DNA, the CDR3 is TGTGCCAGCAGTGAAGCGCGGGTCAGTAGGAAGTACTTC.

This clonotype was recorded a few times. The V gene is TRBV29-1, the J gene TRBJ2-3; D might be TRBD2 (5 bases). CDR3 length: 13 amino acids. Germline CDR1 and CDR2: SQVTM and ANQGSEA. The V end lost 6 bases, the J end lost 3 bases, and 13 bases lay between the germline ends. The CDR3 is CSVLPGLTDTQYF. The CDR3 DNA follows: TGCAGCGTACTACCAGGACTGACAGATACGCAGTATTTT.

This clonotype was observed at least ten times. The J gene is TRBJ1-6, the V gene TRBV12-3 or TRBV12-4; D perhaps matches TRBD1 (5 bases). CDR3 length: 16 residues. Trimming removed 3 bases at V and 6 bases at J, with 15 bases between. CDR3 coding DNA: TGTGCCAGCAGTTTGAGTTCGGGACGCGGTAATTCACCCCTCCACTTT. Its translation is CASSLSSGRGNSPLHF.

The chain links TRBV12-3 or TRBV12-4 to TRBJ2-7; the D is unclear. CDR3 length equals 14 residues. With 5 bases removed from V and 1 base from J, the gap between germline ends came to 12 bases. CDR3 coding DNA: TGTGCCAGCAGTCAAACCCCGAGATCCTACGAGCAGTACTTC. Protein sequence: CASSQTPRSYEQYF.

The sample holds many counts of this clonotype. J is TRBJ1-1 and V is TRBV12-3 or TRBV12-4; 8 bases are a match to TRBD1. Trimming at V came to 3 bases and at J to 1 base, leaving 4 bases not matched to a gene. This CDR3 contains 15 residues. CDR3 protein: CASSLRTGKNTEAFF. CDR3 DNA sequence: TGTGCCAGCAGTTTGCGGACAGGGAAGAACACTGAAGCTTTCTTT.

This chain uses TRBV18 with TRBJ2-5; unclear D gene. The CDR3 is made up of 13 amino acids. V lost 5 bases and J 5 bases, leaving 12 bases between the germline ends. Germline V gene sequence: CDR1 KGHSH, CDR2 LQKENI. For the CDR3, the DNA is TGTGCCAGCTCATCACTCGAGAGGGAGACCCAGTACTTC. This translates into CASSSLERETQYF.

CDR3 in DNA: TGTGCCAGCAGTTACTCGAGTCTCAGGGGCAATTCACCCCTCCACTTT. Translated: CASSYSSLRGNSPLHF. The chain links TRBV6-5 to TRBJ1-6, with D maybe TRBD1 (6 bases). Trimming removed 0 bases from V and 7 bases from J, with 13 bases in between. Per the germline V gene, CDR1 is MNHEY and CDR2 is SVGAGI. This CDR3 is built from 16 residues.

This clonotype was counted only a few times. The rearrangement joins TRBV3-1 to TRBJ1-4; D uncertain. V gave up 0 bases and J gave up 10 bases, with 15 bases separating them. This CDR3 contains 15 residues. Germline CDR1 reads LGHDT; CDR2 reads YNNKEL (reference sequence). In DNA, the CDR3 is TGTGCCAGCAGCCAAGATGGGTCGGTCTTCGGAAAACTGTTTTTT. Encoded protein: CASSQDGSVFGKLFF.

This clonotype appeared a few times. The chain is built from TRBV27 and TRBJ1-2; no firm D call. Germline CDR1 is MNHEY and CDR2 is SMNVEV (reference sequence). The CDR3 runs to 13 residues. Trimming removed 6 bases at V and 2 bases at J, with 10 bases between. CDR3 amino acids: CASSDKANYGYTF. The CDR3 coding sequence is TGTGCCAGCAGCGACAAGGCCAACTATGGCTACACCTTC.

This clonotype was observed a handful of times. V is TRBV7-9 and J is TRBJ2-1; the match to TRBD2 covers 7 bases. J was trimmed by 0 bases and V by 4 bases; bases with no gene match: 9. Germline CDR1 is SEHNR and CDR2 is FQNEAQ (reference sequence). The CDR3 is 17 amino acids. The CDR3 loop reads CASSSHMGGSSYNEQFF. The CDR3, as DNA: TGTGCCAGCAGCTCCCATATGGGAGGGAGCTCCTACAATGAGCAGTTCTTC.

This clonotype was counted only a few times. This chain joins TRBV18 and TRBJ2-7; either TRBD1 or TRBD2 may supply D (5 bases each). Germline-derived CDR1 and CDR2 are KGHSH and LQKENI. The CDR3 loop spans 15 amino acids. The V and J ends lost 5 bases and 1 base respectively, with 15 bases between them. This CDR3 reads CASSVGTLDSYEQYF. The CDR3 nucleotides read TGTGCCAGCTCAGTCGGGACCTTAGATTCCTACGAGCAGTACTTC.

This rearrangement joins TRBV5-5 to TRBJ2-5, with D uncertain. Trimming stripped 0 bases from V and 3 bases from J, with 18 bases between. This CDR3 contains 17 residues. CDR1 is SGHKS and CDR2 is YYEKEE in the germline V gene (reference sequence). CDR3 DNA sequence: TGTGCCAGCAGCTTGGCAGGTGTGGGGTCGTGGGAAGAGACCCAGTACTTC. This gives the protein CASSLAGVGSWEETQYF.

CDR3 in amino acids: CAISESPGSFETQYF. The CDR3 DNA is TGTGCCATCAGTGAGTCCCCGGGGAGTTTCGAGACCCAGTACTTC. The chain couples TRBV10-3 to TRBJ2-5; weak D call: TRBD2 (5 bases). Germline V gene data show CDR1 as ENHRY and CDR2 as SYGVKD. The CDR3 totals 15 residues. The ends were cut back, 0 bases at V and 5 bases at J, with 13 bases in the middle.

The genes are TRBV9 and TRBJ2-1; 9 bases line up with TRBD2. The ends lost 0 bases at V and 4 bases at J; junction bases unmatched: 2. The CDR3 contains 15 residues. CDR1 and CDR2 from the germline V gene are SGDLS and YYNGEE. CDR3 sequence: CASSVGGGAYNEQFF. In DNA form, the CDR3 reads TGTGCCAGCAGCGTAGGCGGGGGGGCTTACAATGAGCAGTTCTTC.

This clonotype was detected a few times. This rearrangement joins TRBV5-6 to TRBJ1-2, with 7 nucleotides matching TRBD1. Germline CDR1 and CDR2: SGHDT and YYEEEE. The CDR3 is 14 residues long. Trimming cost V 3 bases and J 2 bases; bases outside gene matches: 4. The CDR3 bases are TGTGCCAGCAGCTCGACAGGGCCGAACTATGGCTACACCTTC. Amino acid sequence: CASSSTGPNYGYTF.

This clonotype was seen a few times. The CDR3 loop is CASSFGPGGNSGNTIYF. DNA of the CDR3: TGTGCCAGCAGCTTTGGGCCTGGGGGAAACTCTGGAAACACCATATATTTT. The V and J genes are TRBV7-9 and TRBJ1-3, with D possibly matching TRBD1 (5 bases). The CDR3 extends over 17 amino acids. V was clipped by 3 bases and J by 0 bases, with 15 bases between them. CDR1 SEHNR and CDR2 FQNEAQ come from the germline V gene (reference sequence).

The sample holds a few counts of this clonotype. The rearrangement links TRBV20-1 to TRBJ2-3, with TRBD2 matching over 7 bases. Germline CDR1 reads DFQATT; CDR2 reads SNEGSKA (reference sequence). This CDR3 has 15 amino acids. V shed 5 bases, J shed 5 bases, and the junction held 13 bases outside the gene matches. CDR3 nucleotide sequence: TGCAGTGCTGGAGGGACTATTACGCACGGAGATACGCAGTATTTT. Amino acids: CSAGGTITHGDTQYF.

The chain carries TRBV18 and TRBJ2-6; 7 bases match TRBD1. Per germline, CDR1 KGHSH and CDR2 LQKENI. Trimming at V came to 4 bases and at J to 1 base, leaving 7 bases not matched to a gene. CDR3 length: 17 residues. CDR3 protein: CASSLTGPLSGANVLTF. CDR3 in DNA: TGTGCCAGCTCACTGACAGGGCCTCTTTCTGGGGCCAACGTCCTGACTTTC.

This clonotype turned up a few times. J is TRBJ2-1 and V is TRBV29-1; D may be TRBD2 (6 bases). The CDR3 has 13 amino acids. Germline V CDR1 and CDR2: SQVTM, ANQGSEA. Trimming removed 4 bases at V and 6 bases at J, with 13 bases between. The chain's CDR3 is CSVGTTRSNEQFF. In DNA, the CDR3 is TGCAGCGTTGGGACTACCCGTTCCAATGAGCAGTTCTTC.